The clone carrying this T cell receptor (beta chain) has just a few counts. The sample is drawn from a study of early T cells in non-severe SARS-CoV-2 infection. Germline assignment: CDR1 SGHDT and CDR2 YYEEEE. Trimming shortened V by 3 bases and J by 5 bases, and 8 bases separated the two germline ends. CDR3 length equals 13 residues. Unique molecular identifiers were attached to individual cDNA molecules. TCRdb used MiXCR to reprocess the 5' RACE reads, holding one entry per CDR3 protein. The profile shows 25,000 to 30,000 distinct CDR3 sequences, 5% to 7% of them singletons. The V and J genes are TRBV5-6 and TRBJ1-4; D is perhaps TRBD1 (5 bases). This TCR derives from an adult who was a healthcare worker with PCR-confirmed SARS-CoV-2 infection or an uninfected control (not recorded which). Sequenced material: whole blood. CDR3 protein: CASSWGPNEKLFF. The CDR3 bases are TGTGCCAGCAGCTGGGGACCAAATGAAAAACTGTTTTTT.